A single sample gave rise to the 19 T cell receptor beta chains below, sequenced in a study of Ad26.COV2.S vaccination and SARS-CoV-2 variants. Treatment reported: around 19 received Ad26.COV2.S at low or high dose, single or two shots; about 5 received placebo; per-sample allocation not given. Each sample was drawn 63 days after the first injection (of vaccine or placebo). Here immunoSEQ multiplex PCR was the method, and the copy in TCRdb shows in-frame clones only, minus some. The data contain approximately 410,000 clones, approximately 92% of them seen just once; the ten biggest clones take up more than 1.5%. Source: peripheral blood, taken in a trial of Ad26.COV2.S vaccine versus placebo. The receptor source for this set is a person between 18 and 60 years old who received the Ad26.COV2.S COVID-19 vaccine or a placebo.

V and J are TRBV5-1 and TRBJ2-7, with a weak D call TRBD2 (5 bases). Germline V gene lookup returns CDR1 SGHRS and CDR2 YFSETQ. Trimming took 0 bases from V and 2 from J, leaving 9 bases between them. CDR3 length equals 14 residues. The chain's CDR3 is CASSLEEGTYEQYF. The CDR3, as DNA: TGCGCCAGCAGCTTGGAAGAGGGAACCTACGAGCAGTACTTC.

The CDR3: CASSEDSFTGELFF. CDR3 bases: TGTGCCAGCAGCGAGGACAGCTTCACCGGGGAGCTGTTTTTT. This chain uses TRBV9 with TRBJ2-2; perhaps TRBD1 as D (6 bases). V was clipped by 3 bases and J by 4 bases, with 10 bases between them. The CDR3 is 14 residues long. Germline V gene data show CDR1 as SGDLS and CDR2 as YYNGEE.

This clone was seen once. This sequence joins TRBV3-1 (or the pseudogene TRBV3-2) and TRBJ2-3; 7 nucleotides match TRBD2. This CDR3 comprises 15 residues. Germline values: CDR1 LGHDT, CDR2 YNNKEL (reference sequence). The V and J ends lost 5 bases and 2 bases, in that order; junction bases with no gene match: 7. In DNA form, the CDR3 reads TGTGCCAGCAGCGGGGGGGGTGATCTCACAGATACGCAGTATTTT. Its protein is CASSGGGDLTDTQYF.

The chain employs TRBV6-5 and TRBJ2-7; no firm D call. Trimming pared 0 bases from V and 5 bases from J, leaving 11 bases between. CDR1 and CDR2 (germline): MNHEY, SVGAGI. This CDR3 is built from 14 residues. This CDR3 reads CASSYSGPYHEQYF. The CDR3 DNA reads as TGTGCCAGCAGTTACTCAGGGCCTTACCACGAGCAGTACTTC.

J is TRBJ1-2 and V is TRBV6-5; 9 bases are a match to TRBD1. Germline values: CDR1 MNHEY, CDR2 SVGAGI. V lost 6 bases to trimming and J lost 14 bases; unmatched junction nucleotides: 10. The length of the CDR3 is 12 residues. Here the CDR3 reads CASSTGGQGRTF. The CDR3 DNA reads as TGTGCCAGCAGCACCGGAGGACAGGGGAGGACCTTC.

This clone was counted once. The gene calls are TRBV23-1 and TRBJ2-5; tentatively, D is TRBD2 (6 bases). TRBV23-1 is sorted into the ORF group, with uncertain function. CDR3 length: 14 amino acids. The ends were cut back, 10 bases at V and 4 bases at J, with 19 bases in the middle. CDR3 sequence reads: CATEGKIRGETQYF. The CDR3 DNA reads as TGCGCCACGGAGGGGAAGATAAGGGGAGAGACCCAGTACTTC.

This chain links TRBV9 with TRBJ1-2; D perhaps matches TRBD1 (6 bases). This CDR3 comprises 15 residues. Germline assignment: CDR1 SGDLS and CDR2 YYNGEE. Between the trimmed V and J ends, which lost 1 base and 7 bases, there was a span of 17 bases. The CDR3 DNA reads as TGTGCCAGCAGCGTACACAGGGAGGTAGGAGGTGGCTACACCTTC. It encodes CASSVHREVGGGYTF.

The CDR3 spells CASSSLGGVNTEAFF. CDR3 sequence (DNA): TGTGCCAGCAGTTCCCTGGGAGGGGTCAACACTGAAGCTTTCTTT. This chain uses TRBV27 with TRBJ1-1; TRBD1 is a possible D gene (5 bases). The CDR3 consists of 15 residues. Germline V gene data show CDR1 as MNHEY and CDR2 as SMNVEV (reference sequence). V was clipped by 4 bases and J by 2 bases, with 14 bases between them.

The V gene is TRBV19, the J gene TRBJ2-3; 7 nucleotides align to TRBD2. The V gene's germline CDR1 is LNHDA and CDR2 SQIVND (reference sequence). The CDR3 extends over 16 amino acids. V shed 7 bases, J shed 2 bases, and the junction held 12 bases outside the gene matches. CDR3 nucleotides: TGTGCCAGTAATACCCGGGACTATCTTTTCACAGATACGCAGTATTTT. The encoded protein is CASNTRDYLFTDTQYF. Complete variable domain (other parts from reference TRBV19 and TRBJ2-3): DGGITQSPKYLFRKEGQNVTLSCEQNLNHDAMYWYRQDPGQGLRLIYYSQIVNDFQKGDIAEGYSVSREKKESFPLTVTSAQKNPTAFYLCASNTRDYLFTDTQYFGPGTRLTVL.

The chain carries TRBV4-3 and TRBJ1-2; D unresolved. Germline V gives CDR1 LGHNA, CDR2 YSLEER. The CDR3 has 14 residues. Trimming cost V 4 bases and J 3 bases, with 12 bases left between them. CDR3 loop: CASSPDIRDYGYTF. CDR3 in DNA: TGCGCCAGCAGCCCCGACATTAGGGACTATGGCTACACCTTC.

The chain has TRBV5-4 and TRBJ1-2; perhaps TRBD1 as D (6 bases). Trimming removed 1 base at V and 6 bases at J, with 16 bases between. There are 15 residues in the CDR3. Germline lookup yields CDR1 SGHNT and CDR2 YYREEE (reference sequence). CDR3 sequence: CASSLPRWGADGYTF. The CDR3, as DNA: TGTGCCAGCAGCTTGCCTCGGTGGGGGGCTGATGGCTACACCTTC.

The chain employs TRBV6-5 and TRBJ1-6, with 11 bases identical to TRBD1. Germline V CDR1 and CDR2: MNHEY, SVGAGI. The CDR3 is made up of 14 amino acids. J was trimmed by 9 bases and V by 8 bases; bases with no gene match: 6. The CDR3 loop reads CASGGQGAVSPLHF. DNA of the CDR3: TGTGCCAGCGGCGGACAGGGGGCAGTTTCACCCCTCCACTTT.

The chain uses TRBV28 and TRBJ2-3; TRBD1 matches at 10 bases. From germline, CDR1 is MDHEN and CDR2 SYDVKM. This CDR3 comprises 14 residues. The V segment lost 6 bases and the J segment 7 bases; nucleotides outside the gene matches: 7. CDR3 protein: CASRPPGQGYTQYF. In DNA form, the CDR3 reads TGTGCCAGCAGACCCCCGGGACAGGGGTATACGCAGTATTTT.

The chain employs TRBV12-3 or TRBV12-4 and TRBJ1-2, with D possibly being TRBD1 (5 bases). V was pared by 2 bases and J by 5 bases, with 9 bases between. CDR3 length: 13 residues. CDR3 DNA sequence: TGTGCCAGCAGTTTACTGGGGGGTTATGGCTACACCTTC. Translating it yields CASSLLGGYGYTF.

The chain joins TRBV5-1 to TRBJ1-2, with D uncertain. Germline V gives CDR1 SGHRS, CDR2 YFSETQ. This CDR3 comprises 13 residues. Trimming shortened V by 4 bases and J by 1 base, and 8 bases separated the two germline ends. The CDR3 coding sequence is TGCGCCAGCAGCCCTGACGTTAACTATGGCTACACCTTC. Protein sequence: CASSPDVNYGYTF.

The rearrangement links TRBV15 to TRBJ1-6; a possible D gene is TRBD1 (6 bases). Looked up from germline, CDR1 is LNHNV and CDR2 is YYDKDF (reference sequence). V lost 0 bases and J lost 9, with 12 bases in between. CDR3 size: 15 residues. The CDR3 coding sequence is TGTGCCACCAGCAGAGAGTGGGACAACGGTTCACCCCTCCACTTT. It specifies CATSREWDNGSPLHF.

The chain couples TRBV2 to TRBJ2-7; TRBD2 matches 8 bases. Germline V lookup: CDR1 SNHLY, CDR2 FYNNEI. Trimming removed 6 bases from V and 1 base from J; junction bases left unmatched: 5. The CDR3 runs to 14 residues. CDR3 loop: CASRRGDPSYEQYF. As DNA, the CDR3 is TGTGCCAGCAGGCGGGGGGACCCTTCCTACGAGCAGTACTTC.

The rearrangement joins TRBV7-2 to TRBJ1-6; no clear D gene. Germline loops: CDR1 SGHTA, CDR2 FQGNSA. The CDR3 sequence is 14 residues long. Trimming pared 2 bases from V and 14 bases from J, leaving 16 bases between. CDR3 loop: CASSLNRAGSTLHF. CDR3 sequence (DNA): TGTGCCAGCAGCTTAAATAGGGCAGGTTCGACCCTCCACTTT.

V and J are TRBV4-3 and TRBJ2-4; D not resolved. Looked up from germline, CDR1 is LGHNA and CDR2 is YSLEER. The V end was cut by 4 bases, the J end by 6 bases, with 13 bases between. The CDR3 length is 14 residues. This chain's CDR3 is CASSLQVGTNIQYF. CDR3 DNA: TGCGCCAGCAGCCTCCAAGTCGGAACAAACATTCAGTACTTC.